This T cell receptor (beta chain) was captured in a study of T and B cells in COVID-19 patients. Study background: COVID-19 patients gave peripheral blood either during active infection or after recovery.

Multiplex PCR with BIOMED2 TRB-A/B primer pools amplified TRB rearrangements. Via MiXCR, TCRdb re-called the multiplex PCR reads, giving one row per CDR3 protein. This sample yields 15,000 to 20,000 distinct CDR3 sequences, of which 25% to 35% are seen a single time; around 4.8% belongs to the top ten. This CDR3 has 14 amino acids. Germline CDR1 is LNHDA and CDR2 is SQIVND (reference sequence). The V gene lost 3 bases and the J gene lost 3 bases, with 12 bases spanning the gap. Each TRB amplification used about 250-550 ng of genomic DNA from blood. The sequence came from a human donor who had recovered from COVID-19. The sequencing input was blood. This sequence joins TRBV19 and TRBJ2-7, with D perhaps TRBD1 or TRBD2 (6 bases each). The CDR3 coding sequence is TGTGCCAGTAGTATTAGGGGGGCCGACTACGAGCAGTACTTC. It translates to CASSIRGADYEQYF.